The rows below give T cell receptor beta chains drawn from one sample of a study of blood T cell repertoires in COVID-19. Assay used: immunoSEQ multiplex PCR; TCRdb lists only in-frame clones, some missing. The sample holds roughly 170,000 clones, under 85% seen once. Input material: peripheral blood. All receptors come from a man aged 60 to 75 who had recovered from COVID-19. Each CDR3 is given with its conserved first and last residue. A D gene is named only where the DNA matches it firmly. The size entry is marked missing in some rows and otherwise reads once, few, many or a size class.

j_gene	abundance	d_gene	v_gene	CDR3aa	CDR3nt
TRBJ2-2	.	TRBD2	TRBV24-1	CATSRGVTGELFF	TGTGCCACCAGTCGGGGGGTTACCGGGGAGCTGTTTTTT
TRBJ1-1	once	.	TRBV2	CASMRLNTEAFF	TGTGCCAGCATGCGGCTGAACACTGAAGCTTTCTTT
TRBJ2-6	.	.	TRBV5-4	CASSFPISGANVLTF	TGTGCCAGCAGCTTCCCAATCTCTGGGGCCAACGTCCTGACTTTC
TRBJ1-3	.	.	TRBV9	CASSVEGRDAGNTIYF	TGTGCCAGCAGCGTAGAGGGCAGGGATGCTGGAAACACCATATATTTT
TRBJ1-4	.	.	TRBV7-8	CASSRRREGELGEKLFF	TGTGCCAGCAGTAGGCGCAGGGAGGGCGAATTGGGTGAAAAACTGTTTTTT
TRBJ1-5	.	TRBD1	TRBV6-4	CARDDRVGQPQHF	TGTGCCAGAGATGACAGGGTCGGCCAGCCCCAGCATTTT
TRBJ2-7	.	.	TRBV6-6	CASSPQGGGNEQYF	TGTGCCAGCAGTCCCCAGGGAGGGGGGAACGAGCAGTACTTC
TRBJ1-2	.	TRBD1	TRBV5-1	CASSDTGQGNYGYTF	TGCGCCAGCAGCGACACCGGACAGGGGAACTATGGCTACACCTTC
TRBJ1-2	.	.	TRBV9	CASSPTRDEFYGYTF	TGTGCCAGCAGCCCGACACGGGATGAATTCTATGGCTACACCTTC
TRBJ2-3	.	.	TRBV24-1	CATSAATAADTQYF	TGTGCCACCAGTGCCGCGACTGCCGCAGATACGCAGTATTTT
TRBJ2-1	.	TRBD1	TRBV30	CAWDREGGPAEQFF	TGTGCCTGGGACCGCGAAGGGGGCCCAGCTGAGCAGTTCTTC
TRBJ2-7	.	TRBD2	TRBV6-5	CATRTGGAYEQYF	TGTGCCACTCGCACGGGAGGGGCCTACGAGCAGTACTTC
TRBJ2-7	few	TRBD2	TRBV25-1	CASSGQAGAEQYF	TGTGCCAGCTCCGGGCAAGCGGGGGCCGAGCAGTACTTC
TRBJ1-6	.	.	TRBV7-3	CASSSQPRDSPLHF	TGTGCCAGCAGCTCCCAACCCAGGGATTCACCCCTCCACTTT
TRBJ2-1	once	TRBD1	TRBV19	CASSMGQGAYNEQFF	TGTGCCAGTAGTATGGGACAGGGGGCCTACAATGAGCAGTTCTTC
TRBJ2-1	.	TRBD2	TRBV7-6	CASSTGTSEKQFF	TGTGCCAGCAGCACCGGGACTAGCGAGAAGCAGTTCTTC
TRBJ2-3	.	.	TRBV28	CASRHPSASGTDTQYF	TGTGCCAGCAGGCACCCTAGCGCTAGCGGCACAGATACGCAGTATTTT
TRBJ1-1	.	.	TRBV6-5	CASNDRPKNTEAFF	TGTGCCAGCAACGACAGACCAAAGAACACTGAAGCTTTCTTT
TRBJ1-6	.	TRBD1	TRBV19	CASTDRDSLNSPLHF	TGTGCCAGCACGGACCGGGACAGCCTGAATTCACCCCTCCACTTT
TRBJ1-3	.	.	TRBV12-3/TRBV12-4	CASSFSSGNTIYF	TGTGCCAGCAGTTTTTCATCTGGAAACACCATATATTTT
TRBJ2-1	.	.	TRBV12-5	CASGNLVNEQFF	TGTGCTAGTGGAAACTTGGTGAATGAGCAGTTCTTC
TRBJ2-5	.	TRBD2	TRBV29-1	CSVEDLRPAGAPASSETQYF	TGCAGCGTTGAAGATCTTCGGCCAGCGGGGGCCCCAGCATCATCTGAGACCCAGTACTTC
TRBJ1-4	few	TRBD1	TRBV5-1	CASSPGTGSNEKLFF	TGCGCCAGCAGCCCTGGGACAGGGTCTAATGAAAAACTGTTTTTT
TRBJ2-7	.	.	TRBV4-1	CASSQDRFPGTYEQYF	TGCGCCAGCAGCCAAGATCGGTTTCCGGGAACCTACGAGCAGTACTTC
TRBJ1-2	.	.	TRBV24-1	CATSDLADGYTF	TGTGCCACCAGTGATTTAGCGGACGGCTACACCTTC
TRBJ1-2	.	.	TRBV4-2	CASSQEGGGNYGYTF	TGTGCCAGCAGCCAAGAGGGAGGGGGTAACTATGGCTACACCTTC
TRBJ1-5	.	.	TRBV2	CASSESFYPKPQHF	TGTGCCAGCAGTGAAAGTTTTTACCCTAAGCCCCAGCATTTT
TRBJ2-3	.	.	TRBV19	CASSQGPGTSTDTQYF	TGTGCCAGTAGCCAAGGGCCAGGGACTAGCACAGATACGCAGTATTTT
TRBJ2-3	.	.	TRBV19	CASSISQEDTQYF	TGTGCCAGTAGTATTAGTCAGGAAGATACGCAGTATTTT
TRBJ2-1	few	.	TRBV7-9	CASSPDRREQFF	TGTGCCAGCAGCCCAGACAGGCGGGAGCAGTTCTTC
TRBJ2-1	.	TRBD1	TRBV24-1	CATSDETGQQFF	TGTGCCACCAGTGACGAGACAGGGCAGCAGTTCTTC
TRBJ2-5	.	.	TRBV19	CASSPGETQYF	TGTGCCAGCTCCCCAGGGGAGACCCAGTACTTC
TRBJ1-2	.	.	TRBV21-1	CASSTGTGNVCGYTF	TGTGCCAGCAGCACGGGGACAGGGAACGTATGTGGCTACACCTTC
TRBJ1-5	once	TRBD1	TRBV30	CAWRGAGGDQPQHF	TGTGCCTGGAGAGGGGCAGGGGGTGATCAGCCCCAGCATTTT
TRBJ1-5	.	TRBD1	TRBV19	CASSVGQVSNQPQHF	TGTGCCAGTAGTGTAGGACAGGTTAGCAATCAGCCCCAGCATTTT
TRBJ1-1	.	.	TRBV4-2	CASSQESGDNARAFF	TGTGCCAGCAGCCAAGAGTCAGGGGACAACGCTAGAGCTTTCTTT
TRBJ1-1	few	.	TRBV19	CASAGWVDTEAFF	TGTGCCAGCGCAGGGTGGGTGGACACTGAAGCTTTCTTT
TRBJ1-2	.	.	TRBV12-3/TRBV12-4	CASSAQGRNGYTF	TGTGCCAGCAGTGCGCAGGGCCGGAATGGCTACACCTTC
TRBJ1-5	.	.	TRBV9	CASSVGWGLGQPQHF	TGTGCCAGCAGCGTCGGGTGGGGACTAGGGCAGCCCCAGCATTTT
TRBJ1-3	.	.	TRBV30	CAWRTAGNTIYF	TGTGCCTGGCGGACAGCAGGAAACACCATATATTTT
TRBJ1-4	few	TRBD1	TRBV5-1	CASSPGTGGEGTNEKLFF	TGCGCCAGCAGCCCCGGGACAGGGGGCGAGGGAACTAATGAAAAACTGTTTTTT
TRBJ2-3	.	.	TRBV7-3	CASNPGGRGPTDTQYF	TGTGCCAGCAATCCAGGTGGGCGGGGGCCCACAGATACGCAGTATTTT
TRBJ1-5	.	.	TRBV6-1	CASSLHDYSNQPQHF	TGTGCCAGCAGTTTGCATGACTATAGCAATCAGCCCCAGCATTTT
TRBJ2-5	.	TRBD2	TRBV24-1	CATSDTGRGASQETQYF	TGTGCCACCAGTGACACAGGGCGGGGGGCGAGCCAAGAGACCCAGTACTTC
TRBJ2-3	.	.	TRBV21-1	CASSKEVTGDTQYF	TGTGCCAGCAGCAAAGAAGTGACAGGAGATACGCAGTATTTT
TRBJ2-3	.	.	TRBV10-3	CASGGGTDTQYF	TGTGCCTCCGGGGGAGGCACAGATACGCAGTATTTT
TRBJ1-3	.	.	TRBV9	CASSVVGGVSGNTIYF	TGTGCCAGCAGCGTAGTAGGGGGGGTCTCTGGAAACACCATATATTTT
TRBJ2-3	.	.	TRBV4-2	CASSQEKVGKFTDTQYF	TGTGCCAGCAGCCAAGAAAAGGTGGGCAAGTTCACAGATACGCAGTATTTT
TRBJ2-3	.	TRBD2	TRBV3-1/TRBV3-2	CASSQAALAGGTTDTQYF	TGTGCCAGCAGCCAAGCCGCTCTAGCGGGGGGCACCACAGATACGCAGTATTTT
TRBJ1-4	.	.	TRBV27	CASSLRQGGGNEKLFF	TGTGCCAGCAGTTTACGGCAGGGAGGGGGTAATGAAAAACTGTTTTTT
TRBJ2-2	.	.	TRBV19	CASSIQGGWTGELFF	TGTGCCAGTAGTATACAGGGTGGTTGGACCGGGGAGCTGTTTTTT
TRBJ2-2	.	.	TRBV15	CATSRELYAGNTGELFF	TGTGCCACCAGCAGAGAGTTGTACGCGGGTAACACCGGGGAGCTGTTTTTT